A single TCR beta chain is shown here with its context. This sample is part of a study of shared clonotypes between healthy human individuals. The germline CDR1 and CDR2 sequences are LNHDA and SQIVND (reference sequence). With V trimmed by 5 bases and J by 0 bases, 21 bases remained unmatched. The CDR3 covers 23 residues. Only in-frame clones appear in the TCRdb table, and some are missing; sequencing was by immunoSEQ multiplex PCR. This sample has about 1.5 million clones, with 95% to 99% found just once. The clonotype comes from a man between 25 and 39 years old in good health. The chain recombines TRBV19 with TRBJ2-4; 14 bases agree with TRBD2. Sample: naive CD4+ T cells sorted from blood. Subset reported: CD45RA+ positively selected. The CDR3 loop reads CASSPGGTFGTSGRVEAKNIQYF. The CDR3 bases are TGTGCCAGTAGTCCAGGAGGGACATTCGGGACTAGCGGGAGAGTAGAAGCCAAAAACATTCAGTACTTC.